This T cell receptor beta chain was sequenced for a study of blood T cell repertoires in COVID-19. The germline CDR1 and CDR2 sequences are SGHTA and FQGNSA. CDR3 length equals 12 residues. Trimming removed 5 bases at V and 5 bases at J, with 10 bases between. Original processing methods: Researchers report that nucleated cell counts were estimated from reference gene primer amplification. Only in-frame clones appear in the TCRdb table, and some are missing; sequencing was by immunoSEQ multiplex PCR. The V and J calls and clone size come from that table; D and trimming were worked out from the DNA. The table records 30,000 to 45,000 clones, just under 80% of them present only once.

The V call is TRBV7-2, the J call TRBJ2-7, with D possibly being TRBD1 (5 bases). Sequenced sample: peripheral blood. This clonotype was sampled from a man aged 60 to 69 with acute or convalescent COVID-19. The CDR3 DNA is TGTGCCAGCAGCGCCAGGGTCAACGAGCAGTACTTC. This translates into CASSARVNEQYF.